This TCR beta chain originates from a study of naive and memory T cell subsets. Both TRBC1 and TRBC2 were covered by a beta constant-region primer of two equimolar oligonucleotides. Ligated cDNA was amplified by four rounds of PCR with nested alpha and beta constant-region primers and SP2. MiXCR, applied by TCRdb to the UMI-ligation and nested PCR reads, yields one record per CDR3 protein. The repertoire has approximately 27,000 distinct CDR3 sequences, around 10% of them found once; the top ten carry roughly a sixth. This CDR3 is built from 13 residues. V was cut by 6 bases and J by 8 bases, with 16 bases left in between. Whole-study results and caveats: Over 95% of naive TCR sequences appeared only once, unlike memory subsets.

This clonotype was seen a handful of times. What it binds is unknown. CMV status came from CD4+ T cell IFNgamma after overnight CMV lysate stimulation of fresh PBMCs. EMRA cells were CD45RA+CD27-, and effector memory cells CD45RA-CD27-. The sequencing input was effector memory CD4+ T cells from blood. The subset here: effector memory, CD45RA- CD27-. This receptor was taken from a human donor in good health. The J gene is TRBJ1-2, the V gene TRBV12-3 or TRBV12-4; D is perhaps TRBD1 (6 bases). The CDR3 protein is CASSPAGARGYTF. CDR3 nucleotides: TGTGCCAGCAGCCCTGCGGGGGCACGAGGCTACACCTTC.